Here is one T cell receptor (beta chain) with its context. What it recognizes is unknown. The assay was immunoSEQ multiplex PCR, and TCRdb's table has in-frame clones only and misses some. The sample includes roughly 120,000 clones, roughly nine tenths of them seen just once. This sample is part of a study of cytomegalovirus exposure and HLA in healthy donors. Study-level background: In a later analysis, the roughly 120 validation repertoires were reported to have used the same platform as the 550 to 850 first-cohort repertoires. Whole-study results and caveats: High specificity and sensitivity for cytomegalovirus status were reported for the classifier. Through in vitro validation, three CMV-associated chains were shown to be specific for CMV antigens.

The V end lost 6 bases, the J end lost 5 bases, and 19 bases lay between the germline ends. CDR1 is MNHEY, CDR2 SVGAGI, per germline. This CDR3 has 15 amino acids. It was the approximately 130-subject validation cohort, separate from the approximately 700-subject first cohort, to which the donors belonged. V and J are TRBV6-5 and TRBJ1-1; no clear D. This TCR derives from a man aged 18 to 30 in good health and CMV-seropositive. The source material was PBMCs. In DNA form, the CDR3 reads TGTGCCAGCAGCTTAGGTGGAGAGGGTGGGACTGAAGCTTTCTTT. This gives the protein CASSLGGEGGTEAFF.